A single sample gave rise to the 23 T cell receptor beta chains below, sequenced in a study of blood T cell repertoires in COVID-19. Data came from immunoSEQ multiplex PCR; TCRdb stores just in-frame clones and leaves some out. The sample holds approximately 240,000 clones, roughly 90% seen once. Input material: peripheral blood. All receptors come from a woman in her 40s who had recovered from COVID-19.

The chain joins TRBV19 to TRBJ2-7, with TRBD1 as a possible D gene (6 bases). Germline loops: CDR1 LNHDA, CDR2 SQIVND (reference sequence). The CDR3 spans 15 residues. Between the trimmed V and J ends, which lost 6 bases and 6 bases, there was a span of 21 bases. The CDR3 DNA reads as TGTGCCAGTAGGGCTGGGAAGGGGGAGACGGTCGAGCAGTACTTC. Translation gives CASRAGKGETVEQYF.

The chain is built from TRBV4-3 and TRBJ1-5; the D gene is possibly TRBD1 (5 bases). Trimming shortened V by 4 bases and J by 7 bases, and 20 bases separated the two germline ends. Germline V gene lookup returns CDR1 LGHNA and CDR2 YSLEER. This CDR3 is 16 amino acids long. DNA for the CDR3: TGCGCCAGCAGCCCCTCATTCCCCAGGGAGGGCCAGCCCCAGCATTTT. Translating it yields CASSPSFPREGQPQHF.

J is TRBJ2-5 and V is TRBV11-2, with D perhaps matching TRBD2 (6 bases). The V and J ends lost 0 bases and 0 bases respectively, with 14 bases between them. From germline, CDR1 is SGHAT and CDR2 FQNNGV. The CDR3 consists of 17 residues. CDR3 in amino acids: CASSLDRWTNHQETQYF. As DNA, the CDR3 is TGTGCCAGCAGCTTAGATCGATGGACTAACCACCAAGAGACCCAGTACTTC.

This chain uses TRBV24-1 with TRBJ2-3; tentative D call: TRBD2 (7 bases). The V end lost 4 bases, the J end lost 4 bases, and 17 bases lay between the germline ends. Looked up from germline, CDR1 is KGHDR and CDR2 is SFDVKD. The CDR3 totals 16 residues. The CDR3 DNA reads as TGTGCCACCAGTGACCCCGGGAGGAGGGGGGCAGATACGCAGTATTTT. Encoded protein: CATSDPGRRGADTQYF.

V usage is TRBV5-6 and J usage is TRBJ2-6; TRBD1 is a possible D gene (5 bases). This CDR3 is built from 17 residues. CDR1 is SGHDT, CDR2 YYEEEE, per germline. The V and J ends lost 1 base and 0 bases respectively, with 11 bases between them. DNA for the CDR3: TGTGCCAGCAGCTTGAGACAGTTGAGCTCTGGGGCCAACGTCCTGACTTTC. Translating it yields CASSLRQLSSGANVLTF.

This clone was seen once. The V gene is TRBV28, the J gene TRBJ2-5, with 13 positions matching TRBD2. Germline V gives CDR1 MDHEN, CDR2 SYDVKM. The J segment lost 4 bases and the V segment lost 6 bases, leaving 11 bases of the junction unmatched. The CDR3 contains 17 residues. In DNA form, the CDR3 reads TGTGCCAGCAGCTTCCTCGGACTAGCGGGGGCTGCAGAGACCCAGTACTTC. Translation gives CASSFLGLAGAAETQYF. Variable domain in full (rest from reference TRBV28 and TRBJ2-5): DVKVTQSSRYLVKRTGEKVFLECVQDMDHENMFWYRQDPGLGLRLIYFSYDVKMKEKGDIPEGYSVSREKKERFSLILESASTNQTSMYLCASSFLGLAGAAETQYFGPGTRLLVL.

The chain combines TRBV30 with TRBJ2-5, with D perhaps TRBD1 (5 bases). Trimming left V 0 bases short and J 4 bases short, with 9 bases between. Germline loops: CDR1 GTSNPN, CDR2 SVGIG (reference sequence). The CDR3 sequence is 13 residues long. The CDR3 DNA reads as TGTGCCTGGAGTGTACAGGTACTAGAGACCCAGTACTTC. It specifies CAWSVQVLETQYF.

This chain links TRBV30 with TRBJ1-1; a possible D gene is TRBD1 (6 bases). Trimming removed 1 base at V and 5 bases at J, with 11 bases between. Per germline, CDR1 GTSNPN and CDR2 SVGIG (reference sequence). The CDR3 loop spans 13 amino acids. CDR3 sequence reads: CAWSGTGNTEAFF. The CDR3 nucleotides are TGTGCCTGGAGTGGTACAGGGAATACTGAAGCTTTCTTT.

The gene calls are TRBV27 and TRBJ2-4; possibly TRBD1 for D (5 bases). V was pared by 0 bases and J by 8 bases, with 11 bases between. CDR3 length: 14 amino acids. Per germline, CDR1 MNHEY and CDR2 SMNVEV (reference sequence). The CDR3 sequence is CASSLSGDGDIQYF. CDR3 DNA sequence: TGTGCCAGCAGTTTATCAGGGGATGGTGACATTCAGTACTTC.

V usage is TRBV6-2 or TRBV6-3 and J usage is TRBJ2-7, with 7 bases fitting TRBD1. CDR3 length equals 16 residues. V lost 5 bases and J lost 3; bases outside the gene matches: 13. From germline, CDR1 is MNHEY and CDR2 SVGEGT. The CDR3 bases are TGTGCCAGCAGTCTCCTGGAACCGACAGGGCACTACGAGCAGTACTTC. This encodes CASSLLEPTGHYEQYF.

The CDR3 reads CASSLGGTGWGYTF. DNA for the CDR3: TGCGCCAGCAGCTTGGGAGGAACAGGGTGGGGCTACACCTTC. J is TRBJ1-2 and V is TRBV5-1; weak D call: TRBD1 (6 bases). Trimming left V 0 bases short and J 8 bases short, with 14 bases between. The CDR3 is made up of 14 amino acids. Per the germline V gene, CDR1 is SGHRS and CDR2 is YFSETQ.

V and J are TRBV12-5 and TRBJ2-5; maybe TRBD1 (6 bases). The length of the CDR3 is 16 residues. Looked up from germline, CDR1 is LGHNT and CDR2 is FRNRAP. The V end lost 1 base, the J end lost 2 bases, and 14 bases lay between the germline ends. The CDR3 spells CASGLDRRDKQETQYF. The CDR3 nucleotides are TGTGCTAGTGGTTTGGACCGAAGGGACAAACAAGAGACCCAGTACTTC.

This chain uses TRBV19 with TRBJ1-4; TRBD1 might be the D (5 bases). CDR3 size: 14 residues. V was cut by 5 bases and J by 7 bases, with 14 bases left in between. The germline gives CDR1 LNHDA, CDR2 SQIVND (reference sequence). This CDR3 reads CASSVRDFGEKLFF. CDR3 nucleotides: TGTGCCAGTAGTGTCAGGGATTTCGGTGAAAAACTGTTTTTT.

This clone has just one count. The CDR3 bases are TGTGCTAGTGGCTACGGACAGGACCGCACAGATACGCAGTATTTT. Translation: CASGYGQDRTDTQYF. The chain carries TRBV12-5 and TRBJ2-3; TRBD1 matches 7 bases. Per the germline V gene, CDR1 is LGHNT and CDR2 is FRNRAP. The CDR3 runs to 15 residues. V shed 6 bases, J shed 1 base, and the junction held 7 bases outside the gene matches.

The rearrangement uses TRBV5-4 and TRBJ2-7; 8 bases agree with TRBD2. This CDR3 has 15 residues. Germline CDR1 reads SGHNT; CDR2 reads YYREEE (reference sequence). V dropped 3 bases and J dropped 5; count of bases not matched to a gene: 10. CDR3: CASSSRTSPRHEQYF. The CDR3 DNA follows: TGTGCCAGCAGCTCCCGGACTAGCCCTCGTCACGAGCAGTACTTC.

In its sample, this clone was seen a few times. This rearrangement joins TRBV30 to TRBJ1-6, with D unresolved. This CDR3 comprises 14 residues. Germline V lookup: CDR1 GTSNPN, CDR2 SVGIG (reference sequence). Trimming shortened V by 4 bases and J by 10 bases, and 17 bases separated the two germline ends. CDR3 DNA: TGTGCCTGGAACCAACGTCGGGGTTACTCACCCCTCCACTTT. Translation gives CAWNQRRGYSPLHF.

The chain is built from TRBV18 and TRBJ1-1; 7 bases are a match to TRBD1. The CDR3 runs 14 residues. V lost 2 bases to trimming and J lost 4 bases; unmatched junction nucleotides: 4. Germline CDR1 and CDR2: KGHSH and LQKENI. CDR3 sequence reads: CASSPVTGTTEAFF. The DNA of the CDR3 is TGTGCCAGCTCACCAGTGACAGGGACCACTGAAGCTTTCTTT.

The chain combines TRBV28 with TRBJ2-6; D may be TRBD1 (5 bases). Trimming cost V 10 bases and J 0 bases, with 19 bases left between them. This CDR3 is built from 17 residues. Germline V lookup: CDR1 MDHEN, CDR2 SYDVKM. CDR3 loop: CATMTAHAISGANVLTF. CDR3 bases: TGTGCCACTATGACAGCCCATGCCATCTCTGGGGCCAACGTCCTGACTTTC.

The genes are TRBV27 and TRBJ2-1, with 8 bases matching TRBD1. V lost 6 bases to trimming and J lost 12 bases; unmatched junction nucleotides: 10. CDR1 and CDR2 (germline): MNHEY, SMNVEV (reference sequence). CDR3 length: 13 amino acids. This CDR3 reads CASRITGQGGQFF. For the CDR3, the DNA is TGTGCCAGCAGAATTACAGGACAGGGTGGGCAGTTCTTC.

The CDR3, as DNA: TGTGCCAGCAGCTCCGGGACAGGGGCCGGGGAGCTGTTTTTT. This gives the protein CASSSGTGAGELFF. The chain has TRBV7-9 and TRBJ2-2; TRBD1 aligns across 10 bases. The CDR3 length is 14 residues. Trimming removed 4 bases from V and 6 bases from J; junction bases left unmatched: 2. Per germline, CDR1 SEHNR and CDR2 FQNEAQ (reference sequence).

J is TRBJ2-2 and V is TRBV7-3; D is possibly TRBD1 (6 bases). V was clipped by 6 bases and J by 4 bases, with 9 bases between them. Germline assignment: CDR1 SGHTA and CDR2 FQGTGA. The CDR3 totals 13 residues. The CDR3: CASSSDSTGELFF. As DNA, the CDR3 is TGTGCCAGCAGTTCGGACAGCACCGGGGAGCTGTTTTTT.

The chain joins TRBV2 to TRBJ1-1; D is unclear. Germline V gene sequence: CDR1 SNHLY, CDR2 FYNNEI. The germline V and J ends were trimmed by 7 bases and 5 bases, with 8 bases remaining between them. CDR3 size: 11 residues. The CDR3 DNA is TGTGCCAGCAATCGAGGGACTGAAGCTTTCTTT. Encoded protein: CASNRGTEAFF. The whole variable domain, remainder taken from reference TRBV2 and TRBJ1-1, is EPEVTQTPSHQVTQMGQEVILRCVPISNHLYFYWYRQILGQKVEFLVSFYNNEISEKSEIFDDQFSVERPDGSNFTLKIRSTKLEDSAMYFCASNRGTEAFFGQGTRLTVV.

The CDR3 protein is CASSLGSTEAFF. The DNA for the CDR3 is TGTGCCAGCAGCTTAGGGAGTACTGAAGCTTTCTTT. The V gene is TRBV7-9, the J gene TRBJ1-1; D ambiguous. There are 12 residues in the CDR3. The germline V gene has CDR1 SEHNR and CDR2 FQNEAQ (reference sequence). Trimming removed 1 base at V and 5 bases at J, with 5 bases between.